This TCR beta chain was identified in a study of blood T cell repertoires in COVID-19. About the research overall: Samples of COVID-19 (acute and convalescent) were obtained from the United States, Italy and Spain. From T cells, B-cell-depleted T cells, or PBMCs came the material, which was cDNA or gDNA.

The sample holds a few counts of this clone. Original handling: Cell counts per sample came from amplifying reference gene primers. Repertoires were generated with immunoSEQ multiplex PCR, while TCRdb's copy carries only in-frame clones and drops some. V and J calls and clone size come straight from that table; D and trimming were deduced from the DNA. The sample includes 84,000 or so clones, 60% to 80% of them seen just once. The clonotype originates from a human donor in a cohort sampled during active COVID-19. Sequencing was performed on peripheral blood.

The CDR3 here is CASSLVRGVDEQFF. CDR3 bases: TGCGCCAGCAGCTTGGTACGGGGGGTTGATGAGCAGTTCTTC. The gene calls are TRBV5-1 and TRBJ2-1; TRBD2 matches 7 bases. Germline CDR1 and CDR2: SGHRS and YFSETQ. The CDR3 runs 14 residues. V shed 0 bases, J shed 8 bases, and the junction held 5 bases outside the gene matches.